The T cell receptor (beta chain) described here comes from a study of cytomegalovirus exposure and HLA in healthy donors (dated by TCRdb to 2016 to 2017). Regarding the research as a whole: According to an earlier analysis of around 600 of the donors, some 180 million T cells yielded 90 million to 140 million unique TCR beta sequences and 250 to 350 Gb of sequence data. An early release that covered approximately 600 HLA-typed donors contained approximately 290 gigabases of sequencing data and 85 million to 100 million unique TCR sequences. Of the 398 genotyped donors, around 81% fell in the genetic ancestry cluster associated with self-reported Caucasian donors. The aim of the study was to test whether cataloging public T cell receptors could identify signatures of past pathogen exposure. The study profiled the T cell repertoires of under 700 subjects by immunosequencing and related them to cytomegalovirus serostatus. Along with the roughly 610-subject first cohort, a separate validation cohort of roughly 110 different subjects was used. The study combined high-throughput TCR immunosequencing, statistical association of individual TCRs with disease status, and machine learning to predict cytomegalovirus infection status. A later analysis re-analyzed previously published TCR beta repertoires from 650 to 800 donors and added high-resolution HLA genotyping to study TCR occurrence patterns. Rather than using new phenotypic data, the later analysis identified candidate immune exposures from TCR beta sequences and from how often those sequences occurred across donors. In an earlier analysis of 550 to 700 of the donors, high-throughput TCR beta sequencing was used to judge whether each TCR beta V gene segment behaved as functional or pseudogenic. Donor age, sex, ethnicity and CMV serostatus were compiled alongside the repertoire data. A later genetic analysis used genome-wide SNP genotypes for about three fifths of the 666 donors, treating that subset as a discovery cohort. All discovery cohort repertoires had been generated using a single sequencing platform. HLA typing included class I and class II loci at four-digit resolution. Typing coverage varied by locus: about 629-630 donors for A, B, C, DRB1 and DQB1; approximately 560 for DQA1; more than 600 for DPA1; approximately 470 for DPB1. Because of strong linkage in the cohort, four to six DR-DQ haplotypes were treated as single units for association and clustering. Across under 500 genotyped donors of the cohort, an average of approximately 200,000 unique TCR beta nucleotide sequences per donor were sequenced, and 15% to 20% of those sequences were non-productive.

V is shortened by 2 bases, J by 1 base, and the region joining them spans 11 bases. From the germline V gene, CDR1 is SGHVS and CDR2 is FQNEAQ. Measured from the cysteine to the phenylalanine, the CDR3 is 15 residues long. The entry retains the CDR3 DNA only, 45 bases that are in frame from base 1. On this clone: The antigen it recognizes is unknown. No qualities accompany the bases; no much larger clone lies one base away.

On the study overall, not on this receptor specifically: Assigning TCR associations to individual alleles was difficult when HLA alleles, especially DR and DQ, strongly co-occurred. According to a later analysis, TCR association rates differed among HLA loci, with DRB1 alleles showing the most associated TCRs and HLA-C alleles showing the fewest. Some IMGT-functional V segments, including TRBV6-2 and TRBV6-3, could not be distinguished by the 87-base-pair reads and were therefore excluded. HLA typing was unavailable for some donors at each locus, so association tests used only the typed subset. The presence/absence analyses assumed that sequencing depth was roughly uniform across donors, and that assumption may not be true. Because counts were too low, more than 15 rarely observed V segments, including chromosome 9 orphons, were excluded from the earlier analysis of a few hundred of the donors. In a later analysis, several top co-occurrence clusters were reported to appear linked to parvovirus B19, influenza, CMV and Epstein-Barr virus. A cluster of highly shared sequence variants was judged likely to be a technical artifact of the sequencing pipeline. According to a later analysis, most CMV-associated TCR beta chains appeared to be HLA-restricted, and the HLA associations seemed to be driven largely by CMV exposure. Only TCR beta chains were sequenced in this cohort, and the absence of alpha or paired-chain data limited detectable features. A further reported finding was that TCR beta sequences accurately predicted the HLA-A and HLA-B alleles for most subjects in the first cohort. The classifier was reported to diagnose cytomegalovirus status with high specificity and sensitivity in both the original and validation cohorts. A later genetic analysis reported fewer N-insertions in productive TCRs among donors in an Asian-associated ancestry cluster than the approximately 670-donor mean. In vitro tests confirmed that a few of the cytomegalovirus-associated TCR beta chains recognize cytomegalovirus antigens. In an earlier analysis of 587 of the donors, most TCR beta V segments were observed in productive rearrangements about 87% or about 30% of the time, broadly matching IMGT annotations. The authors suggested that the approach could potentially be generalized to other disease states and immunological phenotypes. Compared with equally common non-associated chains, HLA-associated TCR beta chains in a later analysis were more clonally expanded and had lower generation probabilities. Linkage disequilibrium might explain the correlated functional status among segregating V segments, but an unknown experimental factor could not be ruled out. CMV serostatus was the only immune exposure information available for the cohort. An association between a missense DCLRE1C variant and V-gene and J-gene trimming of TCR beta chains was found in a later genetic analysis and replicated in an independent cohort. Specific HLA alleles were associated with 16,951 TCR beta sequences at a false discovery rate of 0.05 in a later analysis. While some public TCRs were present in many individuals, most TCR sequences turned up only very rarely across donors. In the study, approximately 150 TCR beta chains were listed as associated with cytomegalovirus.

Libraries were constructed by the immunoSEQ multiplex PCR assay. For the multiplex PCR, a mixture combining 60 forward primers for TCR Vbeta segments and 13 reverse primers for TCR Jbeta segments was used. The CDR3 region of rearranged TCR beta genes was amplified from genomic DNA with a multiplex PCR assay. Amplified TCR beta libraries were sequenced as 87-base-pair reads on the Illumina HiSeq System. As for the authors' bioinformatics: A later analysis tallied around 87 million unique TCR beta chains across the 640 or so repertoires, and about 10 million of those chains were shared by two or more donors. A nearest-neighbor algorithm error-corrected the raw reads and collapsed the reads into unique sequences, merging closely related sequences to remove PCR and sequencing errors. CDR3 sequences were aligned to IMGT reference sequences to assign V, D and J gene segments. Each retained sequence needed at least a six-nucleotide match to both a V gene segment and a J gene segment. Rearrangements were called productive when the CDR3 lacked stop codons and stayed in frame with V and J; all others were non-productive. Following IMGT convention, CDR3 was defined as the stretch from the second conserved V-encoded cysteine to the conserved J-encoded phenylalanine. In an earlier analysis of some 550 of the donors, sequences lacking an unambiguous match to a single V gene segment were excluded. An earlier analysis of 500 to 600 of the donors classified V segments as functional when productive rearrangements were above 56.7% and as segregating when the standard deviation between donors was above 5%. A statistical classification framework was built for diagnosing cytomegalovirus status from the catalog of TCR beta chain sequences. In a later analysis, TCR nucleotide sequences were compared against IMGT/GENE-DB human TR gene sequences so that V and J genes could be assigned. In a later analysis, CDR3 sequences and most-parsimonious VDJ recombination scenarios were assigned using the TCRdist pipeline. In a later analysis, each TCR beta chain was defined by its CDR3 amino acid sequence together with its V-gene family, and reads lacking a unique V-gene family were excluded. As a way to deal with suspected cross-contamination and a sequencing artifact, a later analysis dropped approximately 570 nucleotide sequences that were highly shared and had low generation probability. In a later analysis, a clonal expansion index was calculated for each public chain from normalized within-repertoire ranks of inferred template counts. In a later analysis, generation probabilities were computed with a VDJ recombination model fitted to out-of-frame rearrangements, and the resulting probabilities were checked against IGoR. In a later analysis, hypergeometric tests were used to score TCR-TCR, TCR-HLA and TCR-CMV co-occurrence, with a repertoire-size bias correction applied to TCR pairs. In a later analysis, false discovery rates were estimated by permuting HLA or CMV assignments 20 times. In a later analysis, co-occurring TCRs were grouped using DBSCAN, and TCRdist sequence similarity was added for clustering within HLA-allele-positive subsets. Co-occurrence clustering excluded repertoires with fewer than 30,000 or more than 120,000 public chains, plus five with anomalous nucleotide sharing. The immuneACCESS repertoire file appears here via TCRdb, limited to in-frame rearrangements. These files lack a portion of the clones; in checked studies, under half of the deficit traces to unresolved V genes, and the cause of the others is not known. V, J and clone size were drawn from that table, and D and trimming were deduced from the DNA. For this sample there are about 150,000 clones; roughly 75% appear just once. 1% of the sample goes to the ten largest clones.

The cohort was made up of 500 to 800 healthy bone marrow donors. Cohort members were all nominally healthy when sampled, although unrecorded immune exposures were likely present. The donor tested CMV seropositive, placing the donor among the approximately 310 seropositive members of the cohort. Every donor gave a peripheral blood sample, and the peripheral blood mononuclear cells from that sample were used for TCR beta sequencing. The Qiagen DNeasy Blood Extraction Kit was used to extract genomic DNA from the blood cell samples. The specimen was PBMCs. The source is a woman in her 50s in good health and CMV-seropositive. The chain links TRBV7-8 with TRBJ1-2; no D gene is confidently identified. Here is the DNA: TGTGCCAGCAGCTTAAACCTCCAGATTAACTATGGCTACACCTTC. Translated, it gives CASSLNLQINYGYTF.